A selection of T cell receptor beta chains follows, all from one sample in a study of T cells after yellow fever vaccination. From the 5' RACE reads, TCRdb called clonotypes with MiXCR, one entry per CDR3 protein. Of approximately 600,000 distinct CDR3 sequences in the sample, about 12% were seen once. Sequencing used PBMCs, obtained on the day of the yellow fever booster vaccination. The receptors originated from a man younger than 45 who received the YFV17D yellow fever vaccine. CDR3s include the opening cysteine and the closing phenylalanine or tryptophan. A D gene is named only where the DNA matches it firmly. Where a row states a size, it is once, few, many or the class of an expanded clone; other rows omit it.

d_call | j_call | v_call | clone_size | cdr3_aa | cdr3_nt
TRBD2 | TRBJ2-3 | TRBV20-1 | . | CSARDPSSGGNTDTQYF | TGCAGTGCTAGAGATCCGTCTAGCGGGGGTAACACAGATACGCAGTATTTT
TRBD1 | TRBJ2-3 | TRBV28 | few | CASSWDSRPSTDTQYF | TGTGCCAGCAGTTGGGACAGCCGACCTAGCACAGATACGCAGTATTTT
. | TRBJ2-7 | TRBV7-8 | . | CASSSYRTSKGEQYF | TGTGCCAGTAGCTCCTACCGGACCTCAAAGGGTGAGCAGTACTTC
. | TRBJ1-2 | TRBV7-9 | few | CASSGALSYGYTF | TGTGCCAGCAGCGGGGCCCTGTCCTATGGCTACACCTTC
. | TRBJ2-5 | TRBV6-5 | few | CASSYREQETQYF | TGTGCCAGCAGTTACCGGGAGCAAGAGACCCAGTACTTC
. | TRBJ1-5 | TRBV7-2 | few | CASSLDSLYQPQHF | TGTGCCAGCAGCTTGGACAGTCTTTATCAGCCCCAGCATTTT
TRBD1 | TRBJ2-7 | TRBV5-1 | many | CASSLAPGQGYEQYF | TGCGCCAGCAGCTTGGCTCCGGGACAGGGATACGAGCAGTACTTC
TRBD1 | TRBJ2-2 | TRBV12-5 | . | CASGKIGQALFGELFF | TGTGCTAGTGGCAAAATAGGACAGGCGCTTTTCGGGGAGCTGTTTTTT
. | TRBJ1-1 | TRBV14 | . | CASSPRMEAEAFF | TGTGCCAGCAGCCCCCGCATGGAGGCTGAAGCTTTCTTT
. | TRBJ2-3 | TRBV9 | few | CASSARNTDTQYF | TGTGCCAGCAGCGCCCGGAACACAGATACGCAGTATTTT
. | TRBJ2-3 | TRBV5-4 | . | CASSFGSPDTQYF | TGTGCCAGCAGCTTTGGCAGCCCAGATACGCAGTATTTT
. | TRBJ1-6 | TRBV7-9 | few | CASSFNDGAALHF | TGTGCCAGCAGCTTTAATGACGGGGCGGCCCTCCACTTT
TRBD2 | TRBJ2-5 | TRBV10-3 | few | CAISDPGTTGETQYF | TGTGCCATCAGCGACCCCGGGACTACGGGAGAGACCCAGTACTTC
. | TRBJ2-5 | TRBV5-4 | . | CASSLGSTGWETQYF | TGTGCCAGCAGCTTGGGTTCCACCGGGTGGGAGACCCAGTACTTC
. | TRBJ2-4 | TRBV29-1 | . | CSVQGGSQLLAKNIQYF | TGCAGCGTCCAAGGGGGATCACAGTTACTAGCCAAAAACATTCAGTACTTC
TRBD2 | TRBJ2-1 | TRBV5-1 | . | CASSLEVNPRGDNEQFF | TGCGCCAGCAGCTTGGAAGTAAACCCCCGGGGGGACAATGAGCAGTTCTTC
. | TRBJ1-2 | TRBV20-1 | . | CSASQASGYTF | TGCAGTGCTAGTCAGGCCTCCGGCTACACCTTC
TRBD1 | TRBJ2-1 | TRBV4-3 | few | CASSQGAGTGGYNEQFF | TGCGCCAGCAGCCAAGGGGCCGGGACAGGGGGGTACAATGAGCAGTTCTTC
. | TRBJ1-1 | TRBV27 | few | CASKLYRGNTEAFF | TGTGCCAGCAAACTTTACCGGGGTAACACTGAAGCTTTCTTT
. | TRBJ1-1 | TRBV14 | few | CASSQLDKNTEAFF | TGTGCCAGCAGCCAACTCGACAAGAACACTGAAGCTTTCTTT
. | TRBJ2-7 | TRBV20-1 | few | CSARVPLPTYEQYF | TGCAGTGCTAGAGTTCCCTTACCGACCTACGAGCAGTACTTC
. | TRBJ1-1 | TRBV20-1 | . | CSASPGAGAGAAFF | TGCAGTGCTAGTCCTGGTGCGGGCGCGGGGGCGGCTTTCTTT
TRBD2 | TRBJ2-7 | TRBV12-3/TRBV12-4 | few | CASSPLAGGLYEQYF | TGTGCCAGCAGTCCTTTAGCGGGAGGACTCTACGAGCAGTACTTC
TRBD1 | TRBJ1-1 | TRBV5-1 | many | CASSLGQANTEAFF | TGTGCCAGCAGTTTGGGACAGGCGAACACTGAAGCTTTCTTT
. | TRBJ2-1 | TRBV12-3/TRBV12-4 | . | CASSSFDRPNNEQFF | TGTGCCAGCAGTTCATTCGACAGACCCAACAATGAGCAGTTCTTC
. | TRBJ1-5 | TRBV19 | few | CASKGLGGLSNQPQHF | TGTGCCAGTAAGGGGTTAGGAGGGCTTAGCAATCAGCCCCAGCATTTT